Included here is one TCR beta chain sequence, with context. The data originate from a study of blood T cell repertoires in COVID-19. The overall study: Spain, Italy and the United States supplied samples that represented acute and convalescent COVID-19.

TCRdb's table, derived via immunoSEQ multiplex PCR, lists solely in-frame clones and lacks some. In the table there are about 190,000 clones, 76% of which are singletons. Per germline, CDR1 MDHEN and CDR2 SYDVKM. The V and J ends lost 7 bases and 10 bases, in that order; junction bases with no gene match: 10. CDR3 length equals 14 residues. The sample comprised PBMCs or T cells enriched from blood (not recorded which). This TCR was recovered from a woman aged 45-60 years with acute COVID-19. The chain carries TRBV28 and TRBJ1-6, with TRBD1 matching 7 bases. In DNA form, the CDR3 reads TGTGCCAGCACACGGGGGGGAGGGGGCTCACCCCTCCACTTT. This encodes CASTRGGGGSPLHF.